This TCR beta chain emerged from a study of identical twins (dated by TCRdb to the mid-2010s). The study in broad terms: The study deep-sequenced TCR alpha and beta repertoires from monozygotic twins, unrelated adults of various ages and cord blood to test whether fetal clonotypes persist. To rule out contamination, the twin experiments were replicated at different times with different library preparation protocols. What the research found in general, with its limitations: Abundant cord blood beta clonotypes carried fewer insertions; young adult naive repertoires showed a weaker similar trend, while memory repertoires showed none. Zero-insertion analyses could be partly confounded by invariant T cells such as MAIT and iNKT, though diverse VJ usage argued against such confounding for most clonotypes. Excess twin sharing in beta out-of-frame sequences was weaker because fewer shared sequences lowered the signal-to-noise ratio. Compared with coincidental sharing between unrelated individuals, out-of-frame TCR alpha sequences shared between twins had an excess of sequences with low generation probability. Recombination models systematically underestimated out-of-frame TCR alpha sharing in monozygotic twins but agreed with sharing between unrelated individuals. Conclusions relied on cross-sectional statistical analysis, since the same donors could not be followed over many years.

The junction shows trimming of 3 bases on V and 2 bases on J, plus 11 bases between the germline ends. From the germline V gene, CDR1 is MGHDK and CDR2 is SYGVNS. Inclusive of the bounding cysteine and phenylalanine, the CDR3 is 14 residues long. Just CDR3 DNA is preserved here, 42 bases in frame from base 1. Only healthy Caucasian donors were included. The twin cohort comprised three pairs of female monozygotic twins, all aged roughly 18 to 30 years. CD4+ and CD8+ T cell populations were isolated with positive isolation kits from Invitrogen. This clonotype was observed a handful of times. It has no known antigen specificity. No quality values exist for individual bases; no much larger clone is one base distant. The library was produced with 5' RACE. Instrument on record: Illumina HiSeq 2000. Template switching introduced a universal primer binding site; the final cDNA contained a unique molecular identifier, enabling accurate counting of TCR cDNA molecules. Specific primers in the conserved constant-segment region were used to synthesize first-strand cDNA for the TCR alpha and beta chains. To control for contamination, every cDNA library was double barcoded, receiving both a SMART-Mk sample barcode and Illumina barcodes. Two successive PCR steps introduced TruSeq adapter sequences along with Illumina sample barcodes. The TCR alpha and beta cDNA libraries were sequenced on the Illumina HiSeq platform using custom primers. In the original analysis: MiGEC was used to process raw reads and extract unique molecular identifiers, and MiXCR was used to find CDR3 positions. Recombination models were inferred per individual with the repgenHMM and IGoR tools using an EM algorithm. The analysis of shared clonotypes was done with the tcR package in R, with sharing normalized by the product of cloneset sizes. To study raw recombination free of thymic and clonal selection effects, out-of-frame nonproductive sequences were analyzed. TCRdb handled the public reads itself, with Q25 trimming in fastp and clone calling in MiXCR, and kept productive beta chains. Under each unique CDR3 protein, matching rows form one entry showing the most common genes and DNA. In this record, the V and J calls reflect TCRdb's handling and not the investigators' own analysis. This sample comprises a few hundred thousand distinct CDR3 sequences, 10% to 15% of them detected only once. The ten largest account for roughly 7.8% of the sample.

This sample also belongs to another study, concerning yellow fever vaccine responses in identical twins. The second study's paper adds: The T cell response to vaccination in identical twins was reported by the authors to appear partly convergent and partly personalized. The study precisely tracked vaccine-responding T cell clones in identical twins.

This receptor chain uses TRBV25-1 and TRBJ2-7; the D segment cannot be called with confidence. The sequenced sample consisted of CD8+ T cells sorted from blood. This receptor was identified in a woman under 30 in good health. The CDR3 reads CASSDFGFPYEQYF. The DNA is as follows: TGTGCCAGCAGTGATTTCGGTTTTCCCTACGAGCAGTACTTC.